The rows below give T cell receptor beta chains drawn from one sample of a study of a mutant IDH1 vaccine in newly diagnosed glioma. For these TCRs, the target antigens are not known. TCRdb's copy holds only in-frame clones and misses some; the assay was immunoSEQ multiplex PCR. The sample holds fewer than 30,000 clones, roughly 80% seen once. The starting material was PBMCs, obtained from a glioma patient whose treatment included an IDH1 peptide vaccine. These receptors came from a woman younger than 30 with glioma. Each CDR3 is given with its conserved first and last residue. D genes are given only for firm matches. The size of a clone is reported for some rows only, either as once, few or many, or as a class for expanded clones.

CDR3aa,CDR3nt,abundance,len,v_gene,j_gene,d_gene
CSVLTGGYGYTF,TGCAGCGTGCTGACAGGGGGGTATGGCTACACCTTC,-,12,TRBV29-1,TRBJ1-2,TRBD1
CASISGSLSYEQYF,TGCGCCAGCATTAGCGGGAGTCTTTCCTACGAGCAGTACTTC,-,14,TRBV10-2,TRBJ2-7,TRBD2
CASSLDTGGAGYGYTF,TGTGCCAGCAGCCTCGATACAGGGGGCGCGGGCTATGGCTACACCTTC,-,16,TRBV5-5,TRBJ1-2,TRBD1
CASSDRKGPSSTDTQYF,TGTGCCAGCAGTGATCGTAAAGGACCGTCTAGCACAGATACGCAGTATTTT,-,17,TRBV2,TRBJ2-3,-
CASSWDRQETQYF,TGTGCCAGCAGCTGGGACAGGCAAGAGACCCAGTACTTC,-,13,TRBV7-2,TRBJ2-5,TRBD1
CASSKPLSHF,TGTGCCAGCAGCAAGCCTCTATCTCACTTT,-,10,TRBV21-1,TRBJ1-6,-
CASSRTDSGANVLTF,TGTGCCAGCAGCCGGACGGATTCTGGGGCCAACGTCCTGACTTTC,-,15,TRBV5-5,TRBJ2-6,-
CATSRGGGQPYF,TGTGCCACCAGCAGAGGAGGGGGCCAACCGTACTTC,-,12,TRBV15,TRBJ2-7,TRBD1
CASGLVRQDRGNEQYF,TGTGCTAGTGGTTTGGTACGTCAGGACAGGGGCAACGAGCAGTACTTC,-,16,TRBV12-5,TRBJ2-7,TRBD1
CASSPYSNQPQHF,TGTGCCAGCAGTCCCTACTCGAATCAGCCCCAGCATTTT,-,13,TRBV6-5,TRBJ1-5,-
CAWARDSNLYSPLHF,TGTGCCTGGGCCCGGGACAGCAATCTATATTCACCCCTCCACTTT,-,15,TRBV30,TRBJ1-6,TRBD1
CATSSGTGGSYEQYF,TGTGCCACCAGCTCCGGGACAGGGGGCTCCTACGAGCAGTACTTC,-,15,TRBV15,TRBJ2-7,TRBD1
CASSKGGYNEQFF,TGCGCCAGCAGTAAGGGCGGTTACAATGAGCAGTTCTTC,-,13,TRBV4-3,TRBJ2-1,-
CASSHGLEFDEQYF,TGTGCCAGCAGCCATGGGCTGGAGTTTGACGAGCAGTACTTC,once,14,TRBV11-2,TRBJ2-7,-
CASSLGALNEQFF,TGTGCCAGCAGTTTAGGAGCCCTCAATGAGCAGTTCTTC,once,13,TRBV27,TRBJ2-1,-
CASSYSLVLGEQPQHF,TGTGCCAGCAGTTACTCGCTGGTTCTGGGGGAACAGCCCCAGCATTTT,-,16,TRBV6-6,TRBJ1-5,-
CTSCQPTSGRGNEQFF,TGCACCAGCTGTCAGCCGACGAGCGGGAGAGGTAATGAGCAGTTCTTC,-,16,TRBV1,TRBJ2-1,-
CAIRMGQLNNSPLHF,TGTGCCATCAGGATGGGACAGCTTAATAATTCACCCCTCCACTTT,-,15,TRBV10-3,TRBJ1-6,TRBD1
CAISAGTANSNQPQHF,TGTGCCATCAGTGCCGGGACTGCGAATAGCAATCAGCCCCAGCATTTT,once,16,TRBV10-3,TRBJ1-5,-
CASSSGLGETQYF,TGTGCCAGCAGCTCGGGACTAGGAGAGACCCAGTACTTC,-,13,TRBV7-9,TRBJ2-5,TRBD2
CASRPTRQGSETQYF,TGTGCCAGCAGACCTACGAGGCAGGGGAGTGAGACCCAGTACTTC,-,15,TRBV7-9,TRBJ2-5,-
CSVTGENTEAFF,TGCAGCGTGACAGGGGAGAACACTGAAGCTTTCTTT,-,12,TRBV29-1,TRBJ1-1,TRBD1
CASSESVTTNTGELFF,TGTGCCAGCAGTGAATCGGTGACCACGAACACCGGGGAGCTGTTTTTT,-,16,TRBV25-1,TRBJ2-2,-
CAISDGGDRFNQPQHF,TGTGCCATCAGTGACGGGGGGGACAGATTCAATCAGCCCCAGCATTTT,few,16,TRBV10-3,TRBJ1-5,TRBD1
CASSQDLGLAGGKLFF,TGCGCCAGCAGCCAAGATCTGGGGCTAGCGGGGGGGAAACTGTTTTTT,-,16,TRBV4-1,TRBJ2-2,TRBD2
CASSHLPGQGADGYTF,TGTGCCAGCAGCCACCTCCCGGGACAGGGGGCGGATGGCTACACCTTC,-,16,TRBV28,TRBJ1-2,TRBD1
CASSQDWFRLYGYTF,TGCGCCAGCAGCCAAGATTGGTTCAGACTCTATGGCTACACCTTC,-,15,TRBV4-3,TRBJ1-2,-
CASRSASDEQYF,TGTGCCAGCAGGTCGGCTAGCGACGAGCAGTACTTC,-,12,TRBV7-9,TRBJ2-7,-
CASSPVGQGRGEQYF,TGTGCCAGCTCACCAGTGGGACAGGGAAGGGGCGAGCAGTACTTC,-,15,TRBV18,TRBJ2-7,TRBD1
CASSLGAQGLHTEAFF,TGTGCCAGCAGCTTAGGGGCACAGGGTTTACACACTGAAGCTTTCTTT,-,16,TRBV7-2,TRBJ1-1,-
CASSRDRVSEAFF,TGTGCTAGCAGCAGAGACAGGGTGAGTGAAGCTTTCTTT,-,13,TRBV7-7,TRBJ1-1,TRBD1
CASSQDSSSGRAQETQYF,TGCGCCAGCAGCCAAGATTCGTCTAGCGGGAGGGCCCAAGAGACCCAGTACTTC,-,18,TRBV4-1,TRBJ2-5,TRBD2
CASSHRDRRYNEQFF,TGTGCCAGTAGTCATCGGGACAGGCGTTACAATGAGCAGTTCTTC,-,15,TRBV19,TRBJ2-1,TRBD1
CASNYRGPHTEAFF,TGTGCCAGCAATTACAGGGGCCCGCACACTGAAGCTTTCTTT,once,14,TRBV27,TRBJ1-1,TRBD1
CASSFPPGRGTEAFF,TGTGCCAGCAGTTTTCCCCCCGGGAGGGGCACTGAAGCTTTCTTT,few,15,TRBV27,TRBJ1-1,-
CARKGRVGETQYF,TGTGCCCGAAAAGGTAGGGTGGGGGAGACCCAGTACTTC,-,13,TRBV5-3,TRBJ2-5,-
CASSQDAEGNTGELFF,TGTGCCAGCAGCCAAGATGCGGAGGGTAACACCGGGGAGCTGTTTTTT,-,16,TRBV4-2,TRBJ2-2,-
CASSEEEGLGTQYF,TGTGCCAGCAGTGAGGAGGAAGGGCTTGGGACCCAGTACTTC,-,14,TRBV6-4,TRBJ2-5,-
CASSDQGIRSDTQYF,TGTGCCAGCAGTGATCAGGGGATAAGGTCAGATACGCAGTATTTT,-,15,TRBV6-1,TRBJ2-3,-
CASSGSRQGANYNEQFF,TGTGCCAGCAGTGGTTCCCGGCAGGGGGCAAACTACAATGAGCAGTTCTTC,-,17,TRBV6-1,TRBJ2-1,TRBD1